These T cell receptor beta chains were read from a single sample in a study of glioma-infiltrating T cells after dendritic cell vaccination. Produced via immunoSEQ multiplex PCR; TCRdb's table is partial and in-frame only. Among 2,500 to 4,000 clones listed, approximately 79% were seen once. This specimen was tumor tissue, taken before dendritic cell vaccination. The receptors come from a human donor with glioblastoma. Both conserved end residues are part of each CDR3.

J gene,V gene,CDR3 protein
TRBJ2-7,TRBV19,CASSKLPGEHRHEQYF
TRBJ2-1,TRBV13,CASSRSGATYNEQFF
TRBJ2-7,TRBV20-1,CSGGQGGEQYF
TRBJ1-4,TRBV10-3,CAISEGNYGEKLFF
TRBJ2-2,TRBV7-2,CASSLALADTEELFF
TRBJ2-7,TRBV9,CASSVEGGGYEQYF
TRBJ1-1,TRBV30,CAWSATGNTEAFF
TRBJ2-3,TRBV6-1,CASSVGFGAAQGSSTDTQYF
TRBJ1-3,TRBV5-1,CASSQQSYSGNTIYF
TRBJ1-5,TRBV9,CASSVGGSGQPQHF
TRBJ2-7,TRBV4-3,CASSQDPSGAYEQYF
TRBJ2-3,TRBV13,CASSASGDTDTQYF
TRBJ1-1,TRBV18,CASSSPQGGRTEAFF
TRBJ2-3,TRBV6-1,CASHRDASRDTQYF
TRBJ2-7,TRBV11-1,CASSLAEAGWSSYEQYF
TRBJ1-4,TRBV11-2,CASSQGWGQHSEKLFF
TRBJ2-7,TRBV6-5,CASRVPGQGGEQYF
TRBJ2-3,TRBV5-5,CASRSEDSKFLTDTQYF
TRBJ1-1,TRBV30,CATERGGHTEAFF
TRBJ2-3,TRBV7-2,CASSPTGGAGITDTQYF
TRBJ2-1,TRBV13,CASSLAGIPYNEQFF
TRBJ2-7,TRBV7-2,CASSYQGGPYEQYF
TRBJ2-1,TRBV7-2,CASSLARGTSGGQGLYNEQFF
TRBJ2-5,TRBV6-6,CASSYQDSEETQYF
TRBJ1-1,TRBV19,CASSIDRGMGTEAFF
TRBJ2-3,TRBV19,CASSIDRASADTQYF
TRBJ2-3,TRBV29-1,CSKSGGSTDTQYF
TRBJ1-2,TRBV4-2,CASSLRGTGGDGYTF